This note documents a single T cell receptor (beta chain) sequence. Its antigen is unidentified. Produced via immunoSEQ multiplex PCR; TCRdb's table is partial and in-frame only. Among 80,000 or so clones listed, about 90% were seen once. This entry comes from a study of graft-versus-host responses after intestinal transplantation. Germline-derived CDR1 and CDR2 are SGHNT and YYREEE (reference sequence). The CDR3 is 12 amino acids. The V gene lost 2 bases and the J gene lost 9 bases, with 9 bases spanning the gap. General study findings and limits: The marrow of recipients harbored GvH clones, and ileum or blood showed some of them first.

The receptor comes from a human patient who received an intestinal transplant, so some T cells may come from the graft donor. The chain has TRBV5-4 and TRBJ2-1; maybe TRBD1 (5 bases). Sequencing was performed on PBMCs, taken 98 days after intestinal transplantation. In DNA form, the CDR3 reads TGTGCCAGCAGCTTAAGGGGTGTTGAGCAGTTCTTC. It codes for CASSLRGVEQFF.